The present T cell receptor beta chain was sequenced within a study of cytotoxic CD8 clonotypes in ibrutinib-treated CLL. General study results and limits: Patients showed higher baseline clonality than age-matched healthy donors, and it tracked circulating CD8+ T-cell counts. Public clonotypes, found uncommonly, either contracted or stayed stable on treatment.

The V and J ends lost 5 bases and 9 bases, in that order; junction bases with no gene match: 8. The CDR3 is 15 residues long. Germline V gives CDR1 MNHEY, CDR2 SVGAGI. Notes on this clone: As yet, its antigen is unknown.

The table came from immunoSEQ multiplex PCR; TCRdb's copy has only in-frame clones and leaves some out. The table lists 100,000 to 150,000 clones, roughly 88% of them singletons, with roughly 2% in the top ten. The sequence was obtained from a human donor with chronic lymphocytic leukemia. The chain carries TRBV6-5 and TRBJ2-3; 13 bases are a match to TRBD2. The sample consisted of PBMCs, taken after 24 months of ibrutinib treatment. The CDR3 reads CASSLLAGGPETQYF. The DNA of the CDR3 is TGTGCCAGCAGTCTACTAGCGGGGGGGCCGGAAACGCAGTATTTT.